This section outlines one TCR beta chain sequence together with its context. This clone appeared once. It has no known antigen specificity. Nothing much larger sits one base from this clone, and base qualities are not available. This sample was taken from a study of regulatory and conventional T cells in RAG deficiency (dated by TCRdb to the late 2010s). In terms of the full investigation: Autoimmunity is frequently associated with hypomorphic RAG mutations in combined immunodeficiency or atypical SCID. High-throughput TCR beta sequencing was used to compare the repertoire diversity and composition of Treg, conventional CD4+ and CD8+ T cells between RAG-deficient patients and healthy controls. Points the paper makes about the study in general: The CD25-high CD127-low cells sorted from Omenn syndrome patients may be peripherally activated cells rather than true Treg cells. Compared with controls, Omenn syndrome and CID/AS patients had roughly 95-fold fewer unique TCR beta sequences in Treg cells, whereas the reduction in the other subsets was around 10-fold. Shorter CDR3 lengths were found in all patient T-cell subsets, and >75% Treg-Tconv repertoire overlap at nucleotide and amino acid level was observed in Omenn syndrome patients. Compared with control T-cell subpopulations, RAG-deficient patients had much lower Shannon entropy and higher Simpson indices. Some T-cell subset analyses were not done for some subjects.

Library preparation was by the immunoSEQ multiplex PCR assay. Genomic DNA from the sorted T-cell subsets was used to amplify rearranged TCR beta chain products, which were then sequenced. Per the original workflow: Shannon entropy and Simpson indices were used to measure how diverse the repertoire of productive TCR beta rearrangements was. To gauge clonal expansion, the frequencies of the 100 most abundant productive TCR beta clonotypes among total reads were added together. A self-reactivity index based on amino acid usage at CDR3beta positions 6 and 7 was applied to the TRB repertoires. Two-way ANOVA was used for repertoire analyses, while Student t or Mann-Whitney tests were used for flow cytometric analyses. This is the immuneACCESS table as TCRdb keeps it, with only in-frame sequences that have V and J called. A part of the clones is gone; compared with another copy, unresolved V genes explain less than half, and the rest is unexplained. D and trimming were read from the DNA, whereas the V and J calls and clone size are those reported in that table. Present in this sample are more than 8,500 clones, around 94% of which were seen just once. The ten biggest clones cover 1.4% to 1.5% of the sample.

Before genomic DNA extraction, conventional CD4+ T cells were isolated from blood as CD25-low CD127-high cells. The study included eight patients with RAG deficiency: one had SCID, two had Omenn syndrome and five had combined immunodeficiency or atypical SCID. Counted from cysteine to phenylalanine, this CDR3 has 16 amino acids. Just CDR3 DNA is preserved here, 48 bases in frame from base 1. CDR1 is given as MGHRA and CDR2 as YSYEKL, both from the germline V gene. V is cut back by 4 bases and J by 3 bases, with 8 bases in the junction unmatched. The specimen sequenced was CD4+ effector T cells sorted from blood. This sequence uses TRBV4-1 and TRBJ2-3; 9 central nucleotides agree with TRBD2. This clonotype was sampled from a human donor with RAG deficiency presenting as severe combined immunodeficiency. CDR3 reads: CASSLGGGGRTDTQYF. The nucleotide sequence is TGCGCCAGCAGCCTCGGCGGGGGGGGGCGAACAGATACGCAGTATTTT.